This TCR beta chain was identified during a study of T cell responses to AZD1222 COVID-19 vaccine. The CDR3 contains 13 residues. V dropped 2 bases and J dropped 2; count of bases not matched to a gene: 1. From germline, CDR1 is SGDLS and CDR2 YYNGEE. Assay: immunoSEQ multiplex PCR; the TCRdb copy retains only in-frame clones and omits some. The sample yields fewer than 120,000 clones, 80% to 95% seen once. Specimen: peripheral blood, collected 28 days after the second AZD1222 dose. The sequence came from an adult who received the AZD1222 COVID-19 vaccine. J is TRBJ2-7 and V is TRBV9; 7 bases are shared with TRBD1. CDR3 sequence (DNA): TGTGCCAGCAGCGTGGGACAGACCTACGAGCAGTACTTC. Translating it yields CASSVGQTYEQYF.